Below, 11 T cell receptor beta chains from the same sample are listed, as sequenced in a study of control samples from healthy donors and cancer patients. Repertoires were generated with immunoSEQ multiplex PCR, while TCRdb's copy carries only in-frame clones and drops some. The sample lists 11,000 to 15,000 clones; about 80% were seen once. The source material was formalin-fixed, paraffin-embedded tissue. Receptors were obtained from a female donor with lung cancer.

The count of this clone is one. The chain carries TRBV4-3 and TRBJ2-3; D call uncertain. CDR3 length: 15 amino acids. Trimming pared 1 base from V and 0 bases from J, leaving 8 bases between. CDR1 and CDR2 from the germline V gene are LGHNA and YSLEER. The CDR3 bases are TGCGCCAGCAGCCAAGTCACCCATAGCACAGATACGCAGTATTTT. It is translated as CASSQVTHSTDTQYF.

This chain links TRBV28 with TRBJ1-2; the D gene is possibly TRBD1 (6 bases). V was cut by 5 bases and J by 4 bases, with 14 bases left in between. The germline V gene has CDR1 MDHEN and CDR2 SYDVKM. The CDR3 spans 14 residues. This CDR3 is CASSPGGRSYGYTF. The CDR3 region has the DNA TGTGCCAGCAGTCCTGGGGGGCGCTCCTATGGCTACACCTTC.

The chain employs TRBV19 and TRBJ2-1; TRBD1 matches at 7 bases. Germline lookup yields CDR1 LNHDA and CDR2 SQIVND (reference sequence). The CDR3 runs to 14 residues. J lost 4 bases, V lost 3 bases, and 3 bases had no gene match. CDR3 DNA sequence: TGTGCCAGTAGTATGGGGGACAGATACAATGAGCAGTTCTTC. Encoded protein: CASSMGDRYNEQFF.

The V and J genes are TRBV12-3 or TRBV12-4 and TRBJ2-5, with D hard to call. This CDR3 is built from 11 residues. The V end was cut by 6 bases, the J end by 2 bases, with 4 bases between. The CDR3 DNA follows: TGTGCCAGCAGGCTGCAAGAGACCCAGTACTTC. The encoded protein is CASRLQETQYF.

For this clone: Being one base from a much bigger clone, this may be a read error. The same CDR3 can be traced to other DNA sequences in this sample. The V and J genes are TRBV4-2 and TRBJ2-7; D not resolved. The CDR3 covers 11 residues. Germline CDR1 and CDR2: LGHNA and YNFKEQ. Trimming cost V 1 base and J 6 bases, with 4 bases left between them. The CDR3 nucleotides are TGTGCCAGCAGCCAAGGAGTCGAGCAGTACTTC. It yields the protein CASSQGVEQYF.

V is TRBV14 and J is TRBJ2-1; maybe TRBD2 (5 bases). This CDR3 contains 16 residues. Looked up from germline, CDR1 is SGHDN and CDR2 is FVKESK. V dropped 1 base and J dropped 9 bases, with 19 bases sitting between them. In nucleotides, the CDR3 is TGTGCCAGCAGCCAAGCAGTTACCGGGCCCGCGGGTGAGCAGTTCTTC. As protein: CASSQAVTGPAGEQFF.

The chain is built from TRBV27 and TRBJ2-6, with D possibly matching TRBD2 (5 bases). The ends were cut back, 4 bases at V and 1 base at J, with 8 bases in the middle. Germline CDR1 reads MNHEY; CDR2 reads SMNVEV (reference sequence). This CDR3 has 15 residues. The CDR3 sequence: CASSSLGSGANVLTF. Here the CDR3 DNA reads TGTGCCAGCAGTTCACTAGGATCTGGGGCCAACGTCCTGACTTTC.

This clone was picked up a small number of times. V usage is TRBV6-5 and J usage is TRBJ2-7, with 11 bases fitting TRBD2. Per germline, CDR1 MNHEY and CDR2 SVGAGI. Losses at the gene ends were 2 bases for V and 1 base for J; bases not matched to a gene: 1. The CDR3 is made up of 15 amino acids. The CDR3 sequence is CASSYRTSGSYEQYF. CDR3 coding DNA: TGTGCCAGCAGTTACCGGACTAGCGGGTCCTACGAGCAGTACTTC.

The V and J genes are TRBV19 and TRBJ2-5; 8 bases are shared with TRBD2. Unmatched junction bases numbered 10, after V lost 5 bases and J lost 2 bases. The germline gives CDR1 LNHDA, CDR2 SQIVND (reference sequence). The CDR3 spans 16 residues. As DNA, the CDR3 is TGTGCCAGTAGTCGAGCCCTTAGCGGGGCGCAAGAGACCCAGTACTTC. Protein: CASSRALSGAQETQYF.

Comment on this clone: This sample also contains other DNA sequences that code for the same CDR3. The chain uses TRBV7-6 and TRBJ2-7; tentative D call: TRBD2 (5 bases). Germline V gene lookup returns CDR1 SGHVS and CDR2 FNYEAQ. With 5 bases removed from V and 1 base from J, the gap between germline ends came to 15 bases. The CDR3 spans 15 residues. CDR3 in DNA: TGTGCCAGCAGCCCATCTAGGACTGCATCCTACGAGCAGTACTTC. It specifies CASSPSRTASYEQYF. Based on the CDR3 plus reference TRBV7-6 and TRBJ2-7, the full variable domain is GAGVSQSPRYKVTKRGQDVALRCDPISGHVSLYWYRQALGQGPEFLTYFNYEAQQDKSGLPNDRFSAERPEGSISTLTIQRTEQRDSAMYRCASSPSRTASYEQYFGPGTRLTVT.

The chain uses TRBV6-4 and TRBJ1-2; D perhaps matches TRBD1 (5 bases). In germline, CDR1 is MRHNA, CDR2 SNTAGT. The CDR3 runs 13 residues. With 6 bases removed from V and 4 bases from J, the gap between germline ends came to 12 bases. The CDR3 spells CASSPRVGYGYTF. Here the CDR3 DNA reads TGTGCCAGCAGCCCCAGGGTCGGCTATGGCTACACCTTC.